A selection of T cell receptor beta chains follows, all from one sample in a study of sequential checkpoint blockade in melanoma. The data were produced by immunoSEQ multiplex PCR, yet TCRdb's version contains in-frame clones alone and is incomplete. This table has 5,500 to 7,500 clones, over 15% appearing once. This specimen was tumor tissue (inferred from file names), taken from a patient given nivolumab and ipilimumab in sequence. The receptor source for this set is a human donor with melanoma. Each CDR3 is given with its conserved first and last residue. D genes are given only for firm matches. Some rows mark clone size as missing; the rest say once, few, many or name a class of expanded clone.

d_gene: .; abundance: once; v_gene: TRBV5-1; len: 17; j_gene: TRBJ2-2; CDR3aa: CASSLIQGLANTGELFF; CDR3nt: TGCGCCAGCAGCCTAATACAGGGTCTTGCGAACACCGGGGAGCTGTTTTTT
d_gene: .; abundance: .; v_gene: TRBV18; len: 15; j_gene: TRBJ2-1; CDR3aa: CASSPPARGTGEQFF; CDR3nt: TGTGCCAGCTCACCACCGGCGCGGGGAACGGGTGAGCAGTTCTTC
d_gene: .; abundance: few; v_gene: TRBV6-8; len: 15; j_gene: TRBJ1-2; CDR3aa: CASSYSAGSNYGYTF; CDR3nt: TGTGCCAGCAGTTACTCGGCGGGTTCTAACTATGGCTACACCTTC
d_gene: .; abundance: medium-sized; v_gene: TRBV6-8; len: 14; j_gene: TRBJ1-1; CDR3aa: CASRTVQMNTEAFF; CDR3nt: TGTGCCAGCCGGACGGTCCAGATGAACACTGAAGCTTTCTTT
d_gene: TRBD1; abundance: few; v_gene: TRBV28; len: 15; j_gene: TRBJ1-2; CDR3aa: CASSSGQGAGYGYTF; CDR3nt: TGTGCCAGCAGTTCCGGACAGGGGGCGGGCTATGGCTACACCTTC
d_gene: .; abundance: .; v_gene: TRBV19; len: 12; j_gene: TRBJ2-1; CDR3aa: CASSYPGNEQFF; CDR3nt: TGTGCCTCCTCCTACCCCGGGAATGAGCAGTTCTTC
d_gene: .; abundance: few; v_gene: TRBV11-3; len: 15; j_gene: TRBJ2-3; CDR3aa: CASSSSGHQTDTQYF; CDR3nt: TGTGCCAGCAGCTCCTCGGGACACCAGACAGATACGCAGTATTTT
d_gene: TRBD2; abundance: many; v_gene: TRBV11-3; len: 16; j_gene: TRBJ2-3; CDR3aa: CASSSSLAGGLDTQYF; CDR3nt: TGTGCCAGCAGCTCCTCACTAGCGGGGGGGTTAGATACGCAGTATTTT
d_gene: TRBD2; abundance: many; v_gene: TRBV11-3; len: 18; j_gene: TRBJ2-3; CDR3aa: CASSLKVGGATFADTQYF; CDR3nt: TGTGCCAGCAGCTTAAAGGTCGGGGGGGCCACTTTTGCAGATACGCAGTATTTT
d_gene: .; abundance: few; v_gene: TRBV6-8; len: 15; j_gene: TRBJ2-3; CDR3aa: CASSTYTLRTDTQYF; CDR3nt: TGTGCCAGCAGTACCTACACACTTCGCACAGATACGCAGTATTTT
d_gene: TRBD1; abundance: few; v_gene: TRBV27; len: 15; j_gene: TRBJ2-7; CDR3aa: CASTRGQGGSYEQYF; CDR3nt: TGTGCCAGCACCAGGGGACAGGGGGGCTCCTACGAGCAGTACTTC
d_gene: .; abundance: .; v_gene: TRBV19; len: 14; j_gene: TRBJ1-5; CDR3aa: CASSIGGAYQPQHF; CDR3nt: TGTGCCAGTAGTATAGGGGGCGCGTATCAGCCCCAGCATTTT
d_gene: .; abundance: once; v_gene: TRBV6-8; len: 16; j_gene: TRBJ1-2; CDR3aa: CAIAPFRTEPRYGYTF; CDR3nt: TGTGCCATCGCACCCTTCCGGACCGAACCAAGGTATGGCTACACCTTC
d_gene: .; abundance: few; v_gene: TRBV9; len: 13; j_gene: TRBJ1-2; CDR3aa: CASSVGQLIGYTF; CDR3nt: TGTGCCAGCAGCGTTGGCCAGCTTATTGGCTACACCTTC
d_gene: TRBD1; abundance: .; v_gene: TRBV19; len: 13; j_gene: TRBJ1-1; CDR3aa: CATGQGANTEAFF; CDR3nt: TGTGCCACCGGACAGGGGGCAAACACTGAAGCTTTCTTT
d_gene: .; abundance: medium-sized; v_gene: TRBV6-8; len: 13; j_gene: TRBJ2-3; CDR3aa: CASSYSIGDTQYF; CDR3nt: TGTGCCAGCAGTTACTCGATCGGAGATACGCAGTATTTT
d_gene: .; abundance: few; v_gene: TRBV6-8; len: 14; j_gene: TRBJ1-2; CDR3aa: CAISAQVDWGGYTF; CDR3nt: TGTGCCATCAGTGCCCAGGTGGACTGGGGTGGCTACACCTTC
d_gene: .; abundance: .; v_gene: TRBV6-8; len: 14; j_gene: TRBJ2-1; CDR3aa: CASRNRSLYNEQFF; CDR3nt: TGTGCCAGCCGTAACAGGTCCCTCTACAATGAGCAGTTCTTC
d_gene: .; abundance: many; v_gene: TRBV9; len: 14; j_gene: TRBJ1-6; CDR3aa: CASSAQTVNSPLHF; CDR3nt: TGTGCCAGCAGCGCGCAGACGGTGAATTCACCCCTCCACTTT
d_gene: .; abundance: once; v_gene: TRBV14; len: 14; j_gene: TRBJ1-1; CDR3aa: CASSPNPGHLEAFF; CDR3nt: TGTGCCAGCAGCCCCAACCCCGGACACCTTGAAGCTTTCTTT
d_gene: .; abundance: many; v_gene: TRBV11-3; len: 15; j_gene: TRBJ2-3; CDR3aa: CASSQRRLASDTQYF; CDR3nt: TGTGCCAGCAGCCAACGCAGGCTAGCATCCGATACGCAGTATTTT
d_gene: TRBD2; abundance: .; v_gene: TRBV18; len: 14; j_gene: TRBJ2-7; CDR3aa: CASSLEAGAYEQYF; CDR3nt: TGTGCCAGCTCACTAGAAGCGGGGGCCTACGAGCAGTACTTC
d_gene: .; abundance: .; v_gene: TRBV19; len: 13; j_gene: TRBJ1-5; CDR3aa: CASRDDSNQPQHF; CDR3nt: TGTGCCAGTCGGGACGATAGCAATCAGCCCCAGCATTTT
d_gene: .; abundance: few; v_gene: TRBV19; len: 15; j_gene: TRBJ2-3; CDR3aa: CASSISRQGGNTQYF; CDR3nt: TGTGCCAGTAGTATATCGAGGCAGGGTGGAAATACGCAGTATTTT
d_gene: .; abundance: .; v_gene: TRBV1; len: 16; j_gene: TRBJ2-5; CDR3aa: CASDPTGRGNQETQYF; CDR3nt: TGCGCCAGCGACCCCACGGGGCGGGGGAATCAAGAGACCCAGTACTTC
d_gene: .; abundance: many; v_gene: TRBV4-1; len: 16; j_gene: TRBJ2-5; CDR3aa: CASSPSAAPEQETQYF; CDR3nt: TGCGCCAGCAGCCCCTCAGCCGCACCAGAACAGGAGACCCAGTACTTC
d_gene: .; abundance: few; v_gene: TRBV11-3; len: 15; j_gene: TRBJ2-1; CDR3aa: CASSPHLGLDNEQFF; CDR3nt: TGTGCCAGCAGCCCCCACTTGGGACTCGACAATGAGCAGTTCTTC
d_gene: .; abundance: few; v_gene: TRBV4-2; len: 16; j_gene: TRBJ2-2; CDR3aa: CASSPNRVVKGGELFF; CDR3nt: TGTGCCAGCAGCCCAAACAGGGTTGTTAAGGGCGGGGAGCTGTTTTTT
d_gene: .; abundance: few; v_gene: TRBV29-1; len: 13; j_gene: TRBJ2-7; CDR3aa: CSVEDNRSYEQYF; CDR3nt: TGCAGCGTTGAAGACAACAGGTCCTACGAGCAGTACTTC
d_gene: TRBD2; abundance: few; v_gene: TRBV6-8; len: 15; j_gene: TRBJ2-7; CDR3aa: CASRKSGVYSYEQYF; CDR3nt: TGTGCCAGCAGAAAAAGCGGGGTATACTCCTACGAGCAGTACTTC
d_gene: .; abundance: medium-sized; v_gene: TRBV6-8; len: 15; j_gene: TRBJ1-2; CDR3aa: CASSYEGVPNYGYTF; CDR3nt: TGTGCCAGCAGTTACGAGGGAGTACCTAACTATGGCTACACCTTC
d_gene: TRBD1; abundance: few; v_gene: TRBV6-8; len: 13; j_gene: TRBJ1-5; CDR3aa: CASSQTGHQPQHF; CDR3nt: TGTGCCAGCAGTCAGACAGGGCATCAGCCCCAGCATTTT
d_gene: .; abundance: .; v_gene: TRBV5-1; len: 16; j_gene: TRBJ1-3; CDR3aa: CASSLGQSASGNTIYF; CDR3nt: TGCGCCAGCAGCTTGGGACAGTCGGCCTCTGGAAACACCATATATTTT
d_gene: .; abundance: once; v_gene: TRBV30; len: 17; j_gene: TRBJ2-6; CDR3aa: CAWSVQNRASGANVLTF; CDR3nt: TGTGCCTGGAGTGTACAGAACAGGGCGTCTGGGGCCAACGTCCTGACTTTC
d_gene: TRBD1; abundance: .; v_gene: TRBV5-1; len: 15; j_gene: TRBJ1-2; CDR3aa: CASSLWTGTAYGYTF; CDR3nt: TGCGCCAGCAGCTTATGGACAGGGACAGCCTATGGCTACACCTTC
d_gene: TRBD1; abundance: few; v_gene: TRBV14; len: 17; j_gene: TRBJ1-3; CDR3aa: CASSQDLTGISGNTIYF; CDR3nt: TGTGCCAGCAGCCAAGATTTGACAGGGATCTCTGGAAACACCATATATTTT
d_gene: TRBD1; abundance: few; v_gene: TRBV18; len: 14; j_gene: TRBJ1-1; CDR3aa: CASSPGQMNTEAFF; CDR3nt: TGTGCCAGCTCACCGGGACAGATGAACACTGAAGCTTTCTTT
d_gene: TRBD2; abundance: .; v_gene: TRBV29-1; len: 17; j_gene: TRBJ2-3; CDR3aa: CSVAGTSGGASTDTQYF; CDR3nt: TGCAGCGTTGCCGGGACTAGCGGGGGAGCCAGCACAGATACGCAGTATTTT
d_gene: TRBD1; abundance: medium-sized; v_gene: TRBV11-3; len: 19; j_gene: TRBJ2-1; CDR3aa: CASSSRDSTSTPLYNEQFF; CDR3nt: TGTGCCAGCAGCTCAAGGGACAGCACTTCAACTCCACTTTACAATGAGCAGTTCTTC
d_gene: TRBD2; abundance: medium-sized; v_gene: TRBV6-8; len: 14; j_gene: TRBJ2-2; CDR3aa: CAISTGGWTGELFF; CDR3nt: TGTGCCATCAGTACGGGGGGTTGGACCGGGGAGCTGTTTTTT
d_gene: .; abundance: many; v_gene: TRBV11-3; len: 16; j_gene: TRBJ1-2; CDR3aa: CASSQQAGVSDYGYTF; CDR3nt: TGTGCCAGCAGCCAACAAGCGGGGGTATCAGACTATGGCTACACCTTC
d_gene: .; abundance: .; v_gene: TRBV7-8; len: 13; j_gene: TRBJ1-1; CDR3aa: CASSLDRGRGAFF; CDR3nt: TGTGCCAGCAGCTTAGATCGGGGCAGAGGGGCTTTCTTT
d_gene: TRBD1; abundance: .; v_gene: TRBV5-1; len: 19; j_gene: TRBJ1-3; CDR3aa: CASSLSGGLQGRSGNTIYF; CDR3nt: TGCGCCAGCAGCCTCTCCGGGGGCTTACAGGGGAGGTCTGGAAACACCATATATTTT
d_gene: TRBD1; abundance: .; v_gene: TRBV11-3; len: 17; j_gene: TRBJ2-2; CDR3aa: CASRKEAGQGNTGELFF; CDR3nt: TGTGCCAGCAGGAAAGAAGCGGGACAGGGGAACACCGGGGAGCTGTTTTTT
d_gene: TRBD1; abundance: medium-sized; v_gene: TRBV11-3; len: 16; j_gene: TRBJ1-2; CDR3aa: CASSTPGTGINYGYTF; CDR3nt: TGTGCCAGCAGCACTCCCGGGACAGGGATTAACTATGGCTACACCTTC